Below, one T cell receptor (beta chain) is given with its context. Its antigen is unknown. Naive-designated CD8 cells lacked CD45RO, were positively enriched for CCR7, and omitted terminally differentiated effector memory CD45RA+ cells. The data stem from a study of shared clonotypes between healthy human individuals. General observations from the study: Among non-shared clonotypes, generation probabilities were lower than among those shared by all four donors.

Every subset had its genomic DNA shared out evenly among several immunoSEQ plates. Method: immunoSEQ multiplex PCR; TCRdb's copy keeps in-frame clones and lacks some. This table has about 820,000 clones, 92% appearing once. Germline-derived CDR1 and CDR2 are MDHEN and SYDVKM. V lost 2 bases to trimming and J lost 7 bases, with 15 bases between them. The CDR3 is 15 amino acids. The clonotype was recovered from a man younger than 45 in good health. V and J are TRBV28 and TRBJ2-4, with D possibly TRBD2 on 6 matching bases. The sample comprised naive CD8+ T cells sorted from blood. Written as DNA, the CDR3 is TGTGCCAGCAGTTTAATCCTGGAGGGCCTTAACATTCAGTACTTC. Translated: CASSLILEGLNIQYF.